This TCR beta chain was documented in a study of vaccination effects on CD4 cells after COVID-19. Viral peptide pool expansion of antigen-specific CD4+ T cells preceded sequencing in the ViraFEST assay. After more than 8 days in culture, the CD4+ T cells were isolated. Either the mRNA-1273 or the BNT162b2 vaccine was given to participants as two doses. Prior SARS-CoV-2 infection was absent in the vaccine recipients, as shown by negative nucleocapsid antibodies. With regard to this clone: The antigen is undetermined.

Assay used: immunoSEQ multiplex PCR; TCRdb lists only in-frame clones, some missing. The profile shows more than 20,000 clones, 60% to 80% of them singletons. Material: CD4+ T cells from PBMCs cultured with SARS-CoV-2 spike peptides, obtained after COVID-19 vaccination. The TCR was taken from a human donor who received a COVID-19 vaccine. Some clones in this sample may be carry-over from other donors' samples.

The DNA for the CDR3 is TGTGCCAGCAGCGCACAGGGGGGCCCTAATTCACCCCTCCACTTT. Translating it yields CASSAQGGPNSPLHF. The chain is built from TRBV7-3 and TRBJ1-6; 8 bases fit TRBD1. This CDR3 is 15 amino acids long. Germline CDR1 is SGHTA and CDR2 is FQGTGA. V lost 5 bases to trimming and J lost 6 bases; unmatched junction nucleotides: 6.